The 27 T cell receptor beta chains in this list originate from one sample, sequenced in a study of OX40 agonist ivuxolimab in advanced cancers. The library was obtained by the immunoSEQ multiplex PCR assay. This immuneACCESS table, as held by TCRdb, lists in-frame sequences with V and J called but not all clones. Of the missing ones, under half trace to an unresolved V gene in checked studies; the others have no known cause. The sample contains over 100,000 clones, 75% to 90% of them found a single time. The top ten clonotypes cover 0.5% to 0.7% of the sample. Specimen: CD4+ or CD8+ T cells sorted from blood, collected in a trial of the OX40 agonist ivuxolimab. The receptors come from an adult with an advanced solid tumor such as melanoma, head and neck, liver or kidney cancer.

This chain links TRBV5-1 with TRBJ2-1; maybe TRBD2 (5 bases). V dropped 0 bases and J dropped 9 bases, with 10 bases sitting between them. This CDR3 comprises 13 residues. From germline, CDR1 is SGHRS and CDR2 YFSETQ. The CDR3, as DNA: TGCGCCAGCAGCTTGGCCCCCGGAGGTGAGCAGTTCTTC. Amino acid sequence: CASSLAPGGEQFF.

The chain carries TRBV4-3 and TRBJ2-3, with D unclear. The V gene's germline CDR1 is LGHNA and CDR2 YSLEER. V shed 0 bases and J shed 2 bases, with 9 bases lying between them. CDR3 size: 15 residues. CDR3 sequence: CASSQEPIATDTQYF. CDR3 DNA sequence: TGCGCCAGCAGCCAAGAACCCATAGCCACAGATACGCAGTATTTT.

The chain couples TRBV6-6 to TRBJ2-1, with D tentatively TRBD1 or TRBD2 (7 bases each). V shed 4 bases and J shed 14 bases, with 15 bases lying between them. Germline lookup yields CDR1 MNHNY and CDR2 SVGAGI (reference sequence). This CDR3 spans 12 amino acids. The CDR3 DNA reads as TGTGCCAGCAGTTCGCAGGGGGGGTTGGAGTTCTTC. This translates into CASSSQGGLEFF.

The V gene is TRBV28, the J gene TRBJ1-2, with D possibly matching TRBD1 (5 bases). The CDR3 extends over 13 amino acids. Trimming pared 7 bases from V and 8 bases from J, leaving 17 bases between. Germline CDR1 MDHEN, CDR2 SYDVKM. CDR3 amino acids: CASTIERGMGYTF. CDR3 nucleotide sequence: TGTGCCAGCACCATCGAAAGGGGTATGGGCTACACCTTC.

The chain is built from TRBV14 and TRBJ2-3, with a tentative D call TRBD2 (6 bases). The V gene lost 4 bases and the J gene lost 1 base, with 9 bases spanning the gap. In germline, CDR1 is SGHDN, CDR2 FVKESK. This CDR3 spans 14 amino acids. CDR3 residues: CASSLGGGTDTQYF. The CDR3 DNA reads as TGTGCCAGCAGCCTTGGAGGGGGCACAGATACGCAGTATTTT.

A remark on this clone: At the DNA level, this CDR3 is encoded by other sequences in the same sample as well. The rearrangement uses TRBV28 and TRBJ2-7; D not resolved. Per germline, CDR1 MDHEN and CDR2 SYDVKM. This CDR3 spans 11 amino acids. Trimming left V 3 bases short and J 6 bases short, with 6 bases between. CDR3 in amino acids: CASSFFSEQYF. The CDR3 bases are TGTGCCAGCAGTTTCTTTTCCGAGCAGTACTTC.

This chain uses TRBV7-2 with TRBJ2-7; D perhaps matches TRBD1 (6 bases). This CDR3 is 13 amino acids long. Trimming cost V 3 bases and J 2 bases, with 8 bases left between them. From germline, CDR1 is SGHTA and CDR2 FQGNSA. The CDR3 region is CASSFGQTYEQYF. CDR3 bases: TGTGCCAGCAGCTTTGGACAGACCTACGAGCAGTACTTC.

The chain carries TRBV9 and TRBJ2-1; 9 bases agree with TRBD1. CDR1 and CDR2 (germline): SGDLS, YYNGEE. With 2 bases clipped from V and 4 bases from J, the junction kept 4 bases outside the gene matches. The CDR3 runs to 15 residues. CDR3 coding DNA: TGTGCCAGCAGCGTTCTGGGACAGGGATACAATGAGCAGTTCTTC. Protein: CASSVLGQGYNEQFF.

This chain uses TRBV5-1 with TRBJ2-3; D possibly corresponds to TRBD2 (7 bases). Germline assignment: CDR1 SGHRS and CDR2 YFSETQ. V lost 5 bases and J 5 bases, leaving 12 bases between the germline ends. The CDR3 is made up of 13 amino acids. Here the CDR3 reads CASSRGAGDTQYF. CDR3 coding DNA: TGCGCCAGCAGTCGGGGGGCAGGAGATACGCAGTATTTT.

The V gene is TRBV27, the J gene TRBJ2-3, with D unclear. CDR3 length equals 17 residues. Per the germline V gene, CDR1 is MNHEY and CDR2 is SMNVEV (reference sequence). Trimming pared 1 base from V and 3 bases from J, leaving 17 bases between. This CDR3 reads CASSLYKEIARTDTQYF. DNA for the CDR3: TGTGCCAGCAGTTTATATAAGGAGATAGCACGGACAGATACGCAGTATTTT.

This clone has more than one count but fewer than ten. The rearrangement joins TRBV30 to TRBJ1-2; weak D call: TRBD1 (5 bases). The CDR3 is made up of 13 amino acids. V was shortened by 3 bases and J by 3 bases, with 11 bases between the two germline ends. Per the germline V gene, CDR1 is GTSNPN and CDR2 is SVGIG (reference sequence). This CDR3 is CAWRRKQDYGYTF. For the CDR3, the DNA is TGTGCCTGGAGGAGGAAACAGGACTATGGCTACACCTTC.

CDR3: CASSLATYGYTF. The CDR3 region has the DNA TGTGCCAGCAGTTTGGCAACCTATGGCTACACCTTC. The chain recombines TRBV7-2 with TRBJ1-2; D is ambiguous. Germline assignment: CDR1 SGHTA and CDR2 FQGNSA. V dropped 6 bases and J dropped 4 bases, with 9 bases sitting between them. The CDR3 covers 12 residues.

This clone was seen only once. This chain connects TRBV28 to TRBJ2-7, with 11 positions matching TRBD1. V dropped 6 bases and J dropped 7; count of bases not matched to a gene: 8. This CDR3 is 14 amino acids long. The germline V gene encodes CDR1 MDHEN and CDR2 SYDVKM. For the CDR3, the DNA is TGTGCCAGCAGCCTCCCCGGGACAGGGGGTGAGCAGTACTTC. It is translated as CASSLPGTGGEQYF.

The chain links TRBV5-5 to TRBJ1-2; 11 nucleotides match TRBD1. V lost 0 bases, J lost 3 bases, and 13 bases stayed unmatched. Germline V gives CDR1 SGHKS, CDR2 YYEKEE (reference sequence). The CDR3 spans 19 residues. The CDR3 is CASSLAIGQGAGVDYGYTF. The CDR3 coding sequence is TGTGCCAGCAGCTTGGCCATTGGACAGGGGGCAGGTGTCGACTATGGCTACACCTTC.

The chain couples TRBV6-1 to TRBJ1-5; D is unclear. The V end was cut by 2 bases, the J end by 2 bases, with 7 bases between. The CDR3 length is 14 residues. Germline values: CDR1 MNHNS, CDR2 SASEGT. CDR3 residues: CASSERQGNQPQHF. The CDR3, as DNA: TGTGCCAGCAGTGAAAGGCAGGGCAATCAGCCCCAGCATTTT.

In this sample, this clone turned up once. The chain carries TRBV10-2 and TRBJ1-1; D may be TRBD1 (5 bases). Trimming cost V 10 bases and J 2 bases, with 14 bases left between them. The CDR3 runs to 13 residues. Germline V gene sequence: CDR1 WSHSY, CDR2 SAAADI. The CDR3 DNA is TGCGCCACCATTAACGGGGGAAACACTGAAGCTTTCTTT. Its protein product is CATINGGNTEAFF.

V gene TRBV2 combines with J gene TRBJ1-5; D gene ambiguous. Germline values: CDR1 SNHLY, CDR2 FYNNEI. This CDR3 comprises 11 residues. Trimming stripped 1 base from V and 11 bases from J, with 6 bases between. CDR3 in DNA: TGTGCCAGCAGTGAAGGGGGTGCCCAGCATTTT. It translates to CASSEGGAQHF.

This chain links TRBV28 with TRBJ2-1, with D unresolved. In germline, CDR1 is MDHEN, CDR2 SYDVKM. The CDR3 is 13 residues long. The V and J ends lost 7 bases and 4 bases respectively, with 11 bases between them. The CDR3 coding sequence is TGTGCCAGCACGGCAGACTCTTACAATGAGCAGTTCTTC. The encoded protein is CASTADSYNEQFF.

The chain couples TRBV18 to TRBJ1-2; the match to TRBD1 covers 9 bases. This CDR3 comprises 16 residues. Germline lookup yields CDR1 KGHSH and CDR2 LQKENI. V dropped 6 bases and J dropped 3; count of bases not matched to a gene: 11. The CDR3 here is CASSRTITGGDYGYTF. Written as DNA, the CDR3 is TGTGCCAGCTCCCGCACAATCACAGGGGGCGACTATGGCTACACCTTC.

The genes are TRBV30 and TRBJ1-6; D is perhaps TRBD1 (5 bases). This CDR3 has 14 amino acids. Trimming removed 3 bases at V and 9 bases at J, with 15 bases between. The germline V gene has CDR1 GTSNPN and CDR2 SVGIG (reference sequence). This chain's CDR3 is CAWRGQGGSSPLHF. In DNA, the CDR3 is TGTGCCTGGAGGGGTCAGGGTGGAAGTTCACCCCTCCACTTT.

The chain combines TRBV10-3 with TRBJ1-2; TRBD1 agrees at 9 bases. The CDR3 length is 13 residues. Germline lookup yields CDR1 ENHRY and CDR2 SYGVKD. Trimming took 4 bases from V and 8 from J; bases not matched to a gene: 5. The CDR3 bases are TGTGCCATCAGTGGGCGACAGGGGGGCGGCTACACCTTC. Its protein product is CAISGRQGGGYTF.

The sample holds one count of this clone. The rearrangement links TRBV29-1 to TRBJ2-4, with 7 bases aligning to TRBD1. The germline gives CDR1 SQVTM, CDR2 ANQGSEA. The trim removed 6 bases at V and 5 bases at J, leaving 4 bases unmatched. The CDR3 length is 12 residues. CDR3 loop: CSVTGVENIQYF. CDR3 bases: TGCAGCGTAACAGGGGTCGAAAACATTCAGTACTTC.

J is TRBJ2-5 and V is TRBV5-4, with 11 nucleotides matching TRBD2. Trimming at V came to 4 bases and at J to 1 base, leaving 3 bases not matched to a gene. The germline V gene has CDR1 SGHNT and CDR2 YYREEE (reference sequence). The CDR3 length is 15 residues. CDR3: CASSQLAGVQETQYF. CDR3 nucleotide sequence: TGTGCCAGCAGCCAACTAGCGGGGGTCCAAGAGACCCAGTACTTC.

The V gene is TRBV18, the J gene TRBJ2-3; the D call may be TRBD1 or TRBD2 (5 bases each). Trimming pared 6 bases from V and 2 bases from J, leaving 12 bases between. This CDR3 is 14 amino acids long. Germline V gene data show CDR1 as KGHSH and CDR2 as LQKENI. CDR3 protein: CASSPGALTDTQYF. Here the CDR3 DNA reads TGTGCCAGCTCTCCCGGGGCCCTCACAGATACGCAGTATTTT.

The chain recombines TRBV9 with TRBJ1-6, with TRBD1 matching 9 bases. After removal of 4 bases from V and 12 bases from J, the junction contained 8 bases not matched to a gene. Germline loops: CDR1 SGDLS, CDR2 YYNGEE. This CDR3 spans 14 amino acids. Here the CDR3 DNA reads TGTGCCAGCAGCCCCGACGGGACAGGGCAACCCCTCCACTTT. It codes for CASSPDGTGQPLHF.

J is TRBJ2-1 and V is TRBV5-1; no definite D call. CDR1 is SGHRS, CDR2 YFSETQ, per germline. This CDR3 has 13 residues. V gave up 0 bases and J gave up 6 bases, with 7 bases separating them. CDR3 coding DNA: TGCGCCAGCAGCTTGGTTCCGGGCAATGAGCAGTTCTTC. Protein sequence: CASSLVPGNEQFF.

This rearrangement joins TRBV5-8 to TRBJ1-1; a possible D gene is TRBD1 (5 bases). The CDR3 totals 11 residues. Germline V gene sequence: CDR1 SGHTS, CDR2 YDEGEE. The V gene lost 7 bases and the J gene lost 6 bases, with 10 bases spanning the gap. The CDR3 reads CASGGSAEAFF. The CDR3 DNA reads as TGTGCCAGCGGGGGGAGCGCTGAAGCTTTCTTT.